The clone carrying this TCR beta chain showed up just a few times. The antigen is unknown. This record comes from a study of cytomegalovirus exposure and HLA in healthy donors. Study outcomes and limitations: Analyses of presence/absence relied on an assumption of roughly uniform sequencing depth across donors. Later on, a genetic analysis was performed. It linked a missense variant in DCLRE1C with V- and J-gene trimming of TCR beta. Sequencing probably produced one cluster of sequence variants that were highly shared. The listing of 150 to 200 TCR beta chains classed them as cytomegalovirus-associated.

Germline V gene lookup returns CDR1 SGHTA and CDR2 FQGNSA. This CDR3 is 15 amino acids long. V shed 7 bases, J shed 10 bases, and the junction held 16 bases outside the gene matches. Vbeta (60) and Jbeta (13) primers were used in the PCR. The table came from immunoSEQ multiplex PCR; TCRdb's copy has only in-frame clones and leaves some out. The sample shows some 57,000 clones, about 71% of them seen only once. What was sequenced was PBMCs. This TCR was recovered from a woman in her fifties or sixties in good health and CMV-seropositive. The chain links TRBV7-2 to TRBJ2-1; 7 bases fit TRBD1. The CDR3 nucleotides read TGTGCCAGCAAAGAAGACAGGGAAAAAAGAGGGGAGCAGTTCTTC. Amino acids: CASKEDREKRGEQFF.